Listed below are T cell receptor beta chains from one sample, sequenced in a study of cytomegalovirus exposure and HLA in healthy donors. The data were produced by immunoSEQ multiplex PCR, yet TCRdb's version contains in-frame clones alone and is incomplete. The table includes about 130,000 clones, more than 65% detected once. Input material: PBMCs. The receptor set was obtained from a man in his forties or fifties in good health and CMV-seronegative. Both conserved end residues are part of each CDR3. A D gene is named only where the DNA matches it firmly. Size tells how often a clone was seen (once, few, many) or the class of an expanded clone, and some rows leave it out.

V gene	J gene	D gene	clone size	CDR3 protein	CDR3 DNA
TRBV27	TRBJ1-1	.	.	CASSLRRVTEAFF	TGTGCCAGCAGTTTACGCAGGGTGACTGAAGCTTTCTTT
TRBV29-1	TRBJ2-2	TRBD1	.	CSVEGTGATGELFF	TGCAGCGTTGAAGGGACAGGGGCCACCGGGGAGCTGTTTTTT
TRBV7-2	TRBJ2-7	.	.	CASSYDYNYEQYF	TGTGCCAGCAGTTACGACTATAACTACGAGCAGTACTTC
TRBV2	TRBJ2-7	.	few	CASSDHSYEQYF	TGTGCCAGCAGTGACCACTCCTACGAGCAGTACTTC
TRBV30	TRBJ1-6	TRBD1	.	CAWRVRDRGGSPLHF	TGTGCCTGGAGGGTCCGGGACAGGGGTGGTTCACCCCTCCACTTT
TRBV5-1	TRBJ2-1	.	.	CASSGLQASYNEQFF	TGCGCCAGCAGCGGGCTCCAAGCCTCCTACAATGAGCAGTTCTTC
TRBV7-9	TRBJ2-7	.	once	CSSSLAWRQEQYF	TGTTCCAGCAGCTTAGCTTGGCGGCAAGAGCAGTACTTC
TRBV4-1	TRBJ2-7	TRBD2	.	CASSLQEASGGVYSYEQYF	TGCGCCAGCAGCCTCCAAGAGGCTAGCGGGGGCGTTTACTCCTACGAGCAGTACTTC
TRBV27	TRBJ1-5	TRBD1	.	CASSFQGAQPQHF	TGTGCCAGCAGTTTCCAGGGGGCGCAGCCCCAGCATTTT
TRBV7-2	TRBJ1-1	.	.	CASSLNQGGTEAFF	TGTGCCAGCAGCTTAAATCAGGGTGGAACTGAAGCTTTCTTT
TRBV6-5	TRBJ1-6	TRBD1	.	CASRRRDRGDSPLHF	TGTGCCAGCAGGCGTCGGGACAGGGGTGATTCACCCCTCCACTTT
TRBV5-4	TRBJ2-1	.	few	CASTQGAGFDNEQFF	TGTGCCAGCACCCAGGGAGCGGGCTTCGACAATGAGCAGTTCTTC
TRBV5-6	TRBJ2-2	TRBD2	.	CASSPWTSGAPGELFF	TGTGCCAGCAGCCCCTGGACTAGCGGGGCCCCCGGGGAGCTGTTTTTT
TRBV19	TRBJ1-5	.	.	CASSIRGNQPQHF	TGTGCCAGTAGTATTAGGGGGAATCAGCCCCAGCATTTT